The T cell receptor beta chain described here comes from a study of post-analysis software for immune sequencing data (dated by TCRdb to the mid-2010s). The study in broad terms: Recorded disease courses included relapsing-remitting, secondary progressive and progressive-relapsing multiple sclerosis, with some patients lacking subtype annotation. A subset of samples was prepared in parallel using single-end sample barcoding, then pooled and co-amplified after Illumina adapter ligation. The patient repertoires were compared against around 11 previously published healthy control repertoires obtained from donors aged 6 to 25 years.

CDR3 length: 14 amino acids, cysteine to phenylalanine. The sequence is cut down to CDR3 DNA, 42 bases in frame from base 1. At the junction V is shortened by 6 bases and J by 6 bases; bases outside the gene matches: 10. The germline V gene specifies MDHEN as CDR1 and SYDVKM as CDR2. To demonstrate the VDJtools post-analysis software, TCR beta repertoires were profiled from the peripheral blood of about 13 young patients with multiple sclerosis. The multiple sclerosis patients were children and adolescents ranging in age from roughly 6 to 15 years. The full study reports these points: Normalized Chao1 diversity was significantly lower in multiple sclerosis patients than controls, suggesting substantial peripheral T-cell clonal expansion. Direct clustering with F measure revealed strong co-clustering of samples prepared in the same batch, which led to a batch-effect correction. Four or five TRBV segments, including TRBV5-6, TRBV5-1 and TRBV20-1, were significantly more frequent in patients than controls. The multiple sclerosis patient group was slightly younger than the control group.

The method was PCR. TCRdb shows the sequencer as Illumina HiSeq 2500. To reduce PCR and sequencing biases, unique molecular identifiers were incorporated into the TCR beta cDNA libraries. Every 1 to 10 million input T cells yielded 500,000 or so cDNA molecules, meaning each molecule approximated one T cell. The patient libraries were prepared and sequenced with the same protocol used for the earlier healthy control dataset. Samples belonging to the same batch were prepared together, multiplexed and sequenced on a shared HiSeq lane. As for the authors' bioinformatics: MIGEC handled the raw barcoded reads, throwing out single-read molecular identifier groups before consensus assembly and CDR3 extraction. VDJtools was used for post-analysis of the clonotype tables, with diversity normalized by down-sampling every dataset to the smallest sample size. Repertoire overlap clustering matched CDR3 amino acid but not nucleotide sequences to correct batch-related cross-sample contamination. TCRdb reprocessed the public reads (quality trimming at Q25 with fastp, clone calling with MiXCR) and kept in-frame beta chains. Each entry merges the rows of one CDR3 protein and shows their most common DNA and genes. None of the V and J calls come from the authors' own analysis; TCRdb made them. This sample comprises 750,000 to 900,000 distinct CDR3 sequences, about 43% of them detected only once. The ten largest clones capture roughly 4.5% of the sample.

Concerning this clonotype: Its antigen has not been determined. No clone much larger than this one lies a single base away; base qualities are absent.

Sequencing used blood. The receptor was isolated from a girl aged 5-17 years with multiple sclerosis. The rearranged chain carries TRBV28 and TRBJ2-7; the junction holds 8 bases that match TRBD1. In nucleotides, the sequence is TGTGCCAGCAGCGATCCCGGGGGACAGGTCGAGCAGTACTTC. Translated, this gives CASSDPGGQVEQYF.